The rows below give T cell receptor beta chains drawn from one sample of a study of cytomegalovirus exposure and HLA in healthy donors. Method: immunoSEQ multiplex PCR; TCRdb's copy keeps in-frame clones and lacks some. The sample contains a few hundred thousand clones, approximately 86% of which appear only once. The sequenced material came from PBMCs. These TCRs come from a woman aged 18-35 years in good health and CMV-seronegative. The conserved cysteine and the conserved F or W are not part of the CDR3 here. Fields, in order: V gene, clone size, CDR3 protein. Where a row states a size, it is once, few, many or the class of an expanded clone; other rows omit it.

TRBV6-1	.	ASVRVSTGELF
TRBV7-9	few	ASSLTTGGGSNQPQH
TRBV5-4	.	ASSGEGRKAF
TRBV6-1	.	ASGRGQSYEQY
TRBV19	once	ATKPRTEAF
TRBV27	.	ASSLGGLREKLF
TRBV6-6	.	ASSGQIENYGYT
TRBV6-5	.	ASSISGITGELF
TRBV29-1	.	SVERGSVTEAF
TRBV4-3	.	ASSQQSSRNSYGYT
TRBV11-3	.	ASSSKDRGLSNEQF
TRBV7-2	.	ASSLGPRHEQY
TRBV30	.	AWRGNPNTEAF
TRBV5-1	.	ASSFQGAAEKLF
TRBV4-3	.	ASSQDGQGRTEAF
TRBV28	.	ASSRGPGQSLQPQH
TRBV30	few	AWSVLRSGEQY
TRBV9	few	ASSAVALGHEQF